One and the same sample provided the 23 T cell receptor beta chains below, sequenced in a study of shared clonotypes between healthy human individuals. Data came from immunoSEQ multiplex PCR; TCRdb stores just in-frame clones and leaves some out. The sample records approximately 320,000 clones, roughly 87% being singletons. Sequencing input: memory CD8+ T cells sorted from blood. Subset noted: CD45RO+ cells pooled with CCR7-negative TemRA cells. The receptor source for this set is a man aged 18 to 29 in good health.

The rearrangement links TRBV27 to TRBJ2-3; no clear D gene. Germline values: CDR1 MNHEY, CDR2 SMNVEV (reference sequence). V was trimmed by 2 bases and J by 0 bases, leaving 9 bases between them. The CDR3 totals 15 residues. CDR3 sequence: CASSLVTASTDTQYF. CDR3 in DNA: TGTGCCAGCAGTTTAGTAACCGCGAGCACAGATACGCAGTATTTT.

The V call is TRBV28, the J call TRBJ1-5, with TRBD1 matching over 7 bases. This CDR3 is 15 amino acids long. V shed 6 bases, J shed 5 bases, and the junction held 10 bases outside the gene matches. The germline gives CDR1 MDHEN, CDR2 SYDVKM. This chain's CDR3 is CASSVTGVGDQPQHF. CDR3 nucleotides: TGTGCCAGCAGCGTTACAGGGGTTGGCGATCAGCCCCAGCATTTT.

The CDR3 bases are TGTGCCACCAGCAGAGATGCCAAGGGTGAACAGTACTTC. Translated: CATSRDAKGEQYF. The chain joins TRBV15 to TRBJ2-7; no definite D call. Trimming removed 0 bases at V and 10 bases at J, with 13 bases between. Germline loops: CDR1 LNHNV, CDR2 YYDKDF (reference sequence). The CDR3 contains 13 residues. The whole variable domain, filled in from reference TRBV15 and TRBJ2-7, reads DAMVIQNPRYQVTQFGKPVTLSCSQTLNHNVMYWYQQKSSQAPKLLFHYYDKDFNNEADTPDNFQSRRPNTSFCFLDIRSPGLGDTAMYLCATSRDAKGEQYFGPGTRLTVT.

The rearrangement uses TRBV2 and TRBJ1-1; D perhaps matches TRBD1 (5 bases). The CDR3 length is 15 residues. Germline V gives CDR1 SNHLY, CDR2 FYNNEI. Trimming took 1 base from V and 0 from J, leaving 9 bases between them. This CDR3 is CASSEVLGLNTEAFF. The CDR3 DNA sequence: TGTGCCAGCAGTGAAGTGTTGGGACTGAACACTGAAGCTTTCTTT.

The J gene is TRBJ1-1, the V gene TRBV7-9, with D uncertain. CDR3 size: 12 residues. Germline CDR1 SEHNR, CDR2 FQNEAQ (reference sequence). V was trimmed by 3 bases and J by 3 bases, leaving 5 bases between them. This chain's CDR3 is CASSFSHTEAFF. Here the CDR3 DNA reads TGTGCCAGCAGCTTTTCTCACACTGAAGCTTTCTTT.

The rearrangement links TRBV15 to TRBJ2-2; D gene unclear. The CDR3 contains 15 residues. Germline CDR1 reads LNHNV; CDR2 reads YYDKDF (reference sequence). V lost 0 bases to trimming and J lost 0 bases, with 5 bases between them. In nucleotides, the CDR3 is TGTGCCACCAGCAGAGAACCTACGAACACCGGGGAGCTGTTTTTT. Translation: CATSREPTNTGELFF.

This chain links TRBV19 with TRBJ2-2, with 8 bases that match TRBD1. Germline CDR1 is LNHDA and CDR2 is SQIVND (reference sequence). CDR3 length: 18 amino acids. J was trimmed by 1 base and V by 6 bases; bases with no gene match: 13. The CDR3 nucleotides are TGTGCCAGTAGCCAGGGACAGGTCAAGATAGGGAACACCGGGGAGCTGTTTTTT. Its translation: CASSQGQVKIGNTGELFF.

CDR3 residues: CASSLQGQGYSPLHF. The CDR3 DNA is TGTGCCAGCAGCTTACAGGGACAGGGATATTCACCCCTCCACTTT. The chain employs TRBV7-2 and TRBJ1-6; TRBD1 matches 9 bases. CDR1 and CDR2 (germline): SGHTA, FQGNSA. V shed 2 bases, J shed 8 bases, and the junction held 4 bases outside the gene matches. The CDR3 totals 15 residues. Supplemented by reference TRBV7-2 and TRBJ1-6, the full variable domain reads GAGVSQSPSNKVTEKGKDVELRCDPISGHTALYWYRQSLGQGLEFLIYFQGNSAPDKSGLPSDRFSAERTGGSVSTLTIQRTQQEDSAVYLCASSLQGQGYSPLHFGNGTRLTVT.

This clone occurred a few times. The gene calls are TRBV11-2 and TRBJ2-1; 7 bases are shared with TRBD2. The V gene end was trimmed by 0 bases and the J gene end by 3 bases; junction bases not matched to a gene: 8. This CDR3 has 17 residues. Germline V CDR1 and CDR2: SGHAT, FQNNGV. CDR3 sequence (DNA): TGTGCCAGCAGCTTAGAGCTACTAGCGCCAAACTACAATGAGCAGTTCTTC. This encodes CASSLELLAPNYNEQFF. The variable domain in full, completed from reference TRBV11-2 and TRBJ2-1, reads EAGVAQSPRYKIIEKRQSVAFWCNPISGHATLYWYQQILGQGPKLLIQFQNNGVVDDSQLPKDRFSAERLKGVDSTLKIQPAKLEDSAVYLCASSLELLAPNYNEQFFGPGTRLTVL.

This chain joins TRBV5-1 and TRBJ2-2; 12 positions match TRBD2. The CDR3 runs 15 residues. The germline gives CDR1 SGHRS, CDR2 YFSETQ. J lost 5 bases, V lost 3 bases, and 2 bases had no gene match. The CDR3 region has the DNA TGCGCCAGCAGCTCCGGGACTAGCGGGACCGGGGAGCTGTTTTTT. Protein product: CASSSGTSGTGELFF.

The rearrangement uses TRBV16 and TRBJ1-1; D not resolved. V shed 0 bases and J shed 4 bases, with 12 bases lying between them. The CDR3 extends over 15 amino acids. Germline loops: CDR1 KGHSY, CDR2 FQNENV. In DNA, the CDR3 is TGTGCCAGCAGCCAATCGGGCGGCCGGGGCACTGAAGCTTTCTTT. Translation gives CASSQSGGRGTEAFF.

The V call is TRBV27, the J call TRBJ1-5, with D possibly matching TRBD1 (6 bases). This CDR3 is built from 17 residues. V was trimmed by 3 bases and J by 0 bases, leaving 15 bases between them. Germline V gene lookup returns CDR1 MNHEY and CDR2 SMNVEV (reference sequence). The CDR3 loop reads CASSLFGRGASNQPQHF. In DNA, the CDR3 is TGTGCCAGCAGTTTGTTTGGAAGGGGGGCTAGCAATCAGCCCCAGCATTTT.

The chain has TRBV28 and TRBJ2-1; 8 nucleotides align to TRBD1. The CDR3 has 19 amino acids. The trim removed 2 bases at V and 0 bases at J, leaving 12 bases unmatched. Germline assignment: CDR1 MDHEN and CDR2 SYDVKM. DNA for the CDR3: TGTGCCAGCAGTTTACCGCGGACAGGGTATTCTTACTCCTACAATGAGCAGTTCTTC. Its protein is CASSLPRTGYSYSYNEQFF.

The genes are TRBV7-9 and TRBJ2-3, with no clear D. The CDR3 consists of 14 residues. Germline CDR1 reads SEHNR; CDR2 reads FQNEAQ (reference sequence). V lost 2 bases to trimming and J lost 5 bases, with 11 bases between them. For the CDR3, the DNA is TGTGCCAGCAGCTTAAGGGCGGTAGTAGATACGCAGTATTTT. Protein: CASSLRAVVDTQYF.

V gene TRBV7-9 combines with J gene TRBJ1-1; perhaps TRBD1 as D (6 bases). Germline V gives CDR1 SEHNR, CDR2 FQNEAQ (reference sequence). The CDR3 sequence is 15 residues long. Deletions cut 5 bases from V and 0 bases from J, with 13 bases between. The CDR3 protein is CASSREGVLNTEAFF. The DNA of the CDR3 is TGTGCCAGCAGCAGAGAGGGGGTGTTGAACACTGAAGCTTTCTTT. Full variable domain (rest looked up from reference TRBV7-9 and TRBJ1-1): DTGVSQNPRHKITKRGQNVTFRCDPISEHNRLYWYRQTLGQGPEFLTYFQNEAQLEKSRLLSDRFSAERPKGSFSTLEIQRTEQGDSAMYLCASSREGVLNTEAFFGQGTRLTVV.

The V call is TRBV5-1, the J call TRBJ2-1; D unresolved. Per the germline V gene, CDR1 is SGHRS and CDR2 is YFSETQ. The CDR3 is 16 residues long. V was pared by 4 bases and J by 0 bases, with 14 bases between. In nucleotides, the CDR3 is TGCGCCAGCAGCCTCCCCCCGCACAGCTCCTACAATGAGCAGTTCTTC. This sequence encodes CASSLPPHSSYNEQFF.

Turning to this clone: Different DNA sequences within this sample yield the same CDR3. This chain connects TRBV6-5 to TRBJ2-7, with 7 bases matching TRBD2. The CDR3 has 13 amino acids. CDR1 is MNHEY, CDR2 SVGAGI, per germline. With 0 bases clipped from V and 6 bases from J, the junction kept 2 bases outside the gene matches. The CDR3 DNA reads as TGTGCCAGCAGTTACTCGGGGGGGAGCGAGCAGTACTTC. Encoded protein: CASSYSGGSEQYF.

This chain joins TRBV6-7 and TRBJ1-4; no clear D gene. TRBV6-7 is noted as an ORF with a role that remains uncertain. V lost 2 bases and J 4 bases, leaving 11 bases between the germline ends. The CDR3 is 15 amino acids. The CDR3 region is CASSYLGSLNEKLFF. The CDR3 DNA reads TGTGCCAGCAGTTACCTCGGGAGCCTTAATGAAAAACTGTTTTTT.

V is TRBV12-1 and J is TRBJ2-3; the table's TRBD2 call for D was not verified on the DNA. TRBV12-1 is described as a pseudogene. The CDR3 extends over 18 amino acids. The CDR3 loop reads CASSLPLVVAGGWDTQYF. CDR3 nucleotide sequence: TGTGCCAGCAGCTTGCCCTTAGTCGTAGCGGGAGGATGGGATACGCAGTATTTT.

Comments on this clone: A single base is all that separates this from a far larger clone, so a read error is likely. The same CDR3 arises from other DNA sequences in this sample as well. The V call is TRBV4-1, the J call TRBJ1-5; no reliable D call. The CDR3 is 14 amino acids. Germline CDR1 reads MGHRA; CDR2 reads YSYEKL. CDR3 in DNA: TGCGCCAGTAGCCAAGTGACTGGCAATCAGCCCCAGCATTTT. Its translation is CASSQVTGNQPQHF.

The V gene is TRBV7-6, the J gene TRBJ2-7; 7 bases align to TRBD1. V was clipped by 4 bases and J by 3 bases; unmatched bases: 12. Germline V gene data show CDR1 as SGHVS and CDR2 as FNYEAQ. The CDR3 covers 16 residues. CDR3: CASSSSTGTAYYEQYF. CDR3 DNA sequence: TGTGCCAGCAGCTCAAGTACCGGGACAGCATACTACGAGCAGTACTTC.

The chain recombines TRBV6-5 with TRBJ2-7; either TRBD1 or TRBD2 may fit D (5 bases each). CDR1 MNHEY and CDR2 SVGAGI come from the germline V gene. V was pared by 7 bases and J by 1 base, with 17 bases between. CDR3 length: 15 residues. The CDR3 coding sequence is TGTGCCAGCACCGACCCGGGACGTGGATCCTACGAGCAGTACTTC. Translated, it gives CASTDPGRGSYEQYF.

The chain has TRBV29-1 and TRBJ2-7; D unclear. The CDR3 is made up of 15 amino acids. The V gene's germline CDR1 is SQVTM and CDR2 ANQGSEA. The ends were cut back, 0 bases at V and 0 bases at J, with 12 bases in the middle. The CDR3 here is CSVEELRMSSYEQYF. The CDR3 DNA reads as TGCAGCGTTGAAGAGCTCAGGATGAGCTCCTACGAGCAGTACTTC.